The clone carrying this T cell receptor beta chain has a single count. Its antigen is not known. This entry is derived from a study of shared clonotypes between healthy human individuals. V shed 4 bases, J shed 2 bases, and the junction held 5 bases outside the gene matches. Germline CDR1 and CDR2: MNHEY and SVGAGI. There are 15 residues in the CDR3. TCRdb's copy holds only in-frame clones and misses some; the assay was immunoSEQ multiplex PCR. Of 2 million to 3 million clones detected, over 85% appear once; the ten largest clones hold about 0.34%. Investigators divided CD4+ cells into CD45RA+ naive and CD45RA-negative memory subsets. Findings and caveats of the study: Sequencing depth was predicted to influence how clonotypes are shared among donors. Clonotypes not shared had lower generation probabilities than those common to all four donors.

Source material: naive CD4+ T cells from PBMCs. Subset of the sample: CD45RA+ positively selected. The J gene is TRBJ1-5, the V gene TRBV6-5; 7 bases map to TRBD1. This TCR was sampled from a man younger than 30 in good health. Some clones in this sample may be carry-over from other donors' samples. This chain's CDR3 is CASSSPTGGNQPQHF. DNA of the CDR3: TGTGCCAGCAGTTCGCCTACAGGGGGCAATCAGCCCCAGCATTTT.